The next 7 T cell receptor beta chains were all read from a single sample in a study of T cell responses to AZD1222 COVID-19 vaccine. Repertoires were generated with immunoSEQ multiplex PCR, while TCRdb's copy carries only in-frame clones and drops some. The data show roughly 84,000 clones, with 87% seen just once and approximately 1.6% held by the top ten. This sample comprised peripheral blood, obtained on day 0 of AZD1222 vaccination. Receptors originate from an adult in good health.

This clone was picked up a small number of times. The V gene is TRBV5-1, the J gene TRBJ1-1; D might be TRBD1 (5 bases). V lost 2 bases, J lost 4 bases, and 15 bases lay in between. Per the germline V gene, CDR1 is SGHRS and CDR2 is YFSETQ. The CDR3 spans 15 residues. Here the CDR3 DNA reads TGCGCCAGCAGCTTATCCACTCGGGGCGGCACTGAAGCTTTCTTT. This codes for CASSLSTRGGTEAFF.

The chain links TRBV24-1 to TRBJ2-2, with D perhaps matching TRBD2 (5 bases). Per the germline V gene, CDR1 is KGHDR and CDR2 is SFDVKD. With 8 bases removed from V and 5 bases from J, the gap between germline ends came to 17 bases. The CDR3 runs 15 residues. The CDR3: CATTVGGFATGELFF. The CDR3 nucleotides read TGTGCCACCACTGTCGGCGGGTTCGCTACCGGGGAGCTGTTTTTT.

The chain is built from TRBV23-1 and TRBJ1-5, with D possibly matching TRBD1 (5 bases). TRBV23-1 is filed as an ORF, its function uncertain. V lost 5 bases, J lost 0 bases, and 26 bases lay in between. CDR3 length: 20 amino acids. The chain's CDR3 is CASSDRGPTRDRPSNQPQHF. The DNA for the CDR3 is TGCGCCAGCAGTGATAGGGGACCGACGAGGGACCGCCCTAGCAATCAGCCCCAGCATTTT.

The V and J genes are TRBV2 and TRBJ2-5; tentative D call: TRBD1 (5 bases). The length of the CDR3 is 13 residues. Germline V lookup: CDR1 SNHLY, CDR2 FYNNEI. Trimming stripped 6 bases from V and 7 bases from J, with 15 bases between. The CDR3 is CASREQVPGTQYF. The CDR3 region has the DNA TGTGCCAGCAGGGAACAGGTACCAGGGACCCAGTACTTC.

V gene TRBV30 combines with J gene TRBJ1-5; D may be TRBD1 (5 bases). From germline, CDR1 is GTSNPN and CDR2 SVGIG (reference sequence). CDR3 size: 15 residues. Trimming removed 2 bases from V and 0 bases from J, with 11 bases in between. The CDR3 DNA reads as TGTGCCTGGAGTCGGGGGGGGATTAGCAATCAGCCCCAGCATTTT. The encoded protein is CAWSRGGISNQPQHF. Full variable domain (outside the CDR3, taken from reference TRBV30 and TRBJ1-5): SQTIHQWPATLVQPVGSPLSLECTVEGTSNPNLYWYRQAAGRGLQLLFYSVGIGQISSEVPQNLSASRPQDRQFILSSKKLLLSDSGFYLCAWSRGGISNQPQHFGDGTRLSIL.

The rearrangement joins TRBV9 to TRBJ1-1; 7 bases fit TRBD1. CDR1 is SGDLS, CDR2 YYNGEE, per germline. This CDR3 spans 14 amino acids. V dropped 0 bases and J dropped 5; count of bases not matched to a gene: 4. The chain's CDR3 is CASSVGQGRTEAFF. The CDR3 DNA sequence: TGTGCCAGCAGCGTAGGACAGGGACGAACTGAAGCTTTCTTT. Combining the CDR3 with reference TRBV9 and TRBJ1-1 gives the whole variable domain DSGVTQTPKHLITATGQRVTLRCSPRSGDLSVYWYQQSLDQGLQFLIQYYNGEERAKGNILERFSAQQFPDLHSELNLSSLELGDSALYFCASSVGQGRTEAFFGQGTRLTVV.

The rearrangement joins TRBV19 to TRBJ1-6; tentative D call: TRBD1 (6 bases). CDR1 and CDR2 from the germline V gene are LNHDA and SQIVND (reference sequence). V was clipped by 4 bases and J by 7 bases, with 11 bases between them. The CDR3 spans 14 residues. The CDR3 DNA sequence: TGTGCCAGTAGTAGGGGGCAGCTAAATTCACCCCTCCACTTT. Protein: CASSRGQLNSPLHF.